This T cell receptor (beta chain) appears in the sequencing data of a study of Ad26.COV2.S vaccination and SARS-CoV-2 variants. Study at large: Into the muscle, Ad26.COV2.S was dosed once or twice, 56 days apart. Findings and caveats of the study: Spike-specific TCR breadth was greater after Ad26.COV2.S than placebo.

Sequenced by immunoSEQ multiplex PCR; TCRdb stores in-frame clones only, minus some. The table records 450,000 to 550,000 clones, roughly 89% of them present only once. As for this clone: What it binds is unknown.

Germline V lookup: CDR1 SGHVS, CDR2 FQNEAQ. Trimming took 2 bases from V and 7 from J, leaving 15 bases between them. CDR3 size: 14 residues. Treatment denoted: over 15 received Ad26.COV2.S at low or high dose, single or two shots; about 5 received placebo; per-sample allocation not given. Samples analyzed were those drawn on day 63 after the first vaccine or placebo injection. The starting material was peripheral blood, obtained in a trial of Ad26.COV2.S vaccine versus placebo. This clonotype originated in a person aged 18-60 years who received the Ad26.COV2.S COVID-19 vaccine or a placebo. The chain carries TRBV7-8 and TRBJ2-7; D possibly uses TRBD1 or TRBD2 (5 bases each). The CDR3 DNA reads TGTGCCAGCAGCTTAATAGCGACAGCTTCGGAGCAGTACGTC. It specifies CASSLIATASEQYV.